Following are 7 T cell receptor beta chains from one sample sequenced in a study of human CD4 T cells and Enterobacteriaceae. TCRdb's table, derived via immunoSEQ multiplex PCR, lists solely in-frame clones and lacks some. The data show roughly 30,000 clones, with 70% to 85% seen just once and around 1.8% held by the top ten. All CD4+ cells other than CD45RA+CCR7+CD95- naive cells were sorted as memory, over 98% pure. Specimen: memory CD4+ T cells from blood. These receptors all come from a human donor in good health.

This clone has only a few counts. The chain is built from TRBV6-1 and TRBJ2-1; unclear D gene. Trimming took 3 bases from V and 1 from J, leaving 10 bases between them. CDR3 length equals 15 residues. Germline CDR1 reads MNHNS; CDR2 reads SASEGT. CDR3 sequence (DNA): TGTGCCAGCAGTGAGATTCCACGATCCTACAATGAGCAGTTCTTC. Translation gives CASSEIPRSYNEQFF.

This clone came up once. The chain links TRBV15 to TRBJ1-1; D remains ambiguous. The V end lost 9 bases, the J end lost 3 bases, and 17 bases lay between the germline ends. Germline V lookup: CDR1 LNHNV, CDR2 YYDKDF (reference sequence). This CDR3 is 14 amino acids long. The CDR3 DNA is TGTGCCACTCGCCGGATCCCGAGTGACACTGAAGCTTTCTTT. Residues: CATRRIPSDTEAFF.

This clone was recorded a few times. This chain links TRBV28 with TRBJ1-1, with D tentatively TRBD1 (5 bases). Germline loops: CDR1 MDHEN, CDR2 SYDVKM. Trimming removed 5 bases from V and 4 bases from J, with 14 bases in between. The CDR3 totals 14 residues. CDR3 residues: CASSVQPGTTEAFF. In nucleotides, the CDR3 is TGTGCCAGCAGTGTTCAGCCGGGGACCACTGAAGCTTTCTTT.

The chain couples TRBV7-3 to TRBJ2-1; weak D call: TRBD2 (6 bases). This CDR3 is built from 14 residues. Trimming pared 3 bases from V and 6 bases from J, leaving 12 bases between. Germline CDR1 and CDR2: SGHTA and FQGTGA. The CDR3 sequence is CASSFGGTSNEQFF. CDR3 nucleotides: TGTGCCAGCAGCTTCGGCGGGACCTCCAATGAGCAGTTCTTC.

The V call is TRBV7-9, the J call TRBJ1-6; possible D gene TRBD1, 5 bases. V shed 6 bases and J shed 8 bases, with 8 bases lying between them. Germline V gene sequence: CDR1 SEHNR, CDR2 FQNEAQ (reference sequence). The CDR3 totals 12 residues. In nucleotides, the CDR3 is TGTGCCAGCAGGGACACCTATTCACCCCTCCACTTT. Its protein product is CASRDTYSPLHF.

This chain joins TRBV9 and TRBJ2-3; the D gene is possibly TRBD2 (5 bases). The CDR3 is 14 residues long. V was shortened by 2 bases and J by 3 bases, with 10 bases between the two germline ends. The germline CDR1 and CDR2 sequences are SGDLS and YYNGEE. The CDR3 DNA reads TGTGCCAGCAGCGTTGAGGGAGTAACAGATACGCAGTATTTT. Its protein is CASSVEGVTDTQYF. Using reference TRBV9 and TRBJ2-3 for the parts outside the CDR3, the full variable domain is DSGVTQTPKHLITATGQRVTLRCSPRSGDLSVYWYQQSLDQGLQFLIQYYNGEERAKGNILERFSAQQFPDLHSELNLSSLELGDSALYFCASSVEGVTDTQYFGPGTRLTVL.

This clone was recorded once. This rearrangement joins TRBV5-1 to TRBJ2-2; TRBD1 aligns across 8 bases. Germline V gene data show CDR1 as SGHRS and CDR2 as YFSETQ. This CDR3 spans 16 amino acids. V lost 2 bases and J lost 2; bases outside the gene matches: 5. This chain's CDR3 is CASSFGQGANTGELFF. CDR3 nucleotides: TGCGCCAGCAGCTTTGGTCAGGGGGCCAACACCGGGGAGCTGTTTTTT.